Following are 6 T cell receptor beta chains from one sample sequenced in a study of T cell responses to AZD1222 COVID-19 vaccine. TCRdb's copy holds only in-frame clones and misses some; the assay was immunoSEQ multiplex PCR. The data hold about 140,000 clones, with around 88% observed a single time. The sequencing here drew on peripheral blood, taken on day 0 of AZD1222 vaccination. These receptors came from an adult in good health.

This CDR3 reads CAMSRTGGWQPQHF. The CDR3 DNA follows: TGTGCCATGTCACGGACAGGGGGCTGGCAGCCCCAGCATTTT. The V call is TRBV28, the J call TRBJ1-5; 11 bases match TRBD1. CDR1 and CDR2 from the germline V gene are MDHEN and SYDVKM. J lost 7 bases, V lost 10 bases, and 9 bases had no gene match. CDR3 size: 14 residues.

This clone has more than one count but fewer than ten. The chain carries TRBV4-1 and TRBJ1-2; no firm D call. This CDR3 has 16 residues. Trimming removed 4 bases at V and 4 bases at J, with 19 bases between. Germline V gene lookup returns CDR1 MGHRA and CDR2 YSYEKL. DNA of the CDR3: TGCGCCAGCAGCCCCCAGACTAGCCGAGCCTTCTATGGCTACACCTTC. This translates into CASSPQTSRAFYGYTF.

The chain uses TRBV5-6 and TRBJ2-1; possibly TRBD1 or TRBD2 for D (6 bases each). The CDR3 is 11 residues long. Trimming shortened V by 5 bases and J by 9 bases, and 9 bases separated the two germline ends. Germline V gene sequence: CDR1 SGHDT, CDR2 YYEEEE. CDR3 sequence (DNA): TGTGCCAGCAGGGAGGGGGGTGAGCAGTTCTTC. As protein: CASREGGEQFF.

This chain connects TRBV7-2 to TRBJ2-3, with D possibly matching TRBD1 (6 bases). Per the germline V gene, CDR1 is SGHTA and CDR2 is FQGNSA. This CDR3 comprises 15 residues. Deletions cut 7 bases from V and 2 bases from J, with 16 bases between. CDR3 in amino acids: CASNRRTALTDTQYF. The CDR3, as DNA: TGTGCCAGCAACCGGCGGACAGCTCTCACAGATACGCAGTATTTT.

CDR3 residues: CASSPGLAGVTDTQYF. The CDR3 nucleotides are TGTGCCAGCAGCCCGGGACTAGCGGGAGTAACAGATACGCAGTATTTT. V and J are TRBV11-2 and TRBJ2-3; 14 bases fit TRBD2. Germline CDR1 SGHAT, CDR2 FQNNGV. The trim removed 5 bases at V and 3 bases at J, leaving 4 bases unmatched. The CDR3 has 16 amino acids.

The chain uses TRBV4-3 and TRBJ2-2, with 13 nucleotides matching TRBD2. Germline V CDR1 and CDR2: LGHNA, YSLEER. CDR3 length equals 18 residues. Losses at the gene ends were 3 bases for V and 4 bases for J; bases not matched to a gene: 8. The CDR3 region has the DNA TGCGCCAGCAGCCAGGCCCGACTAGCGGGAGGCCCCACCGGGGAGCTGTTTTTT. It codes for CASSQARLAGGPTGELFF.